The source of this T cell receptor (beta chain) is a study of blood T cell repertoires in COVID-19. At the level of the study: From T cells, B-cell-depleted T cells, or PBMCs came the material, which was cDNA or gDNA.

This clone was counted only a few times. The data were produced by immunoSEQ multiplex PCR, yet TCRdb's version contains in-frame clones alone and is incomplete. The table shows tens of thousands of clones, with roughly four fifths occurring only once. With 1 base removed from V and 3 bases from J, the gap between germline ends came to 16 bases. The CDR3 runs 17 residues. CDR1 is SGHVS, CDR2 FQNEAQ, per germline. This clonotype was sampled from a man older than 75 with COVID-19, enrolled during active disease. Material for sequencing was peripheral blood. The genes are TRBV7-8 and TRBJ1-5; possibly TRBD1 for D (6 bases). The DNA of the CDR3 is TGTGCCAGCAGCTTAGGGGGAGGGGGAGCATCCAATCAGCCCCAGCATTTT. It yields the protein CASSLGGGGASNQPQHF.